Reported below is one T cell receptor beta chain. Its target is unknown. The source of the sample is a study of vaccination and CD4 T cells after COVID-19. The Oncomine TCR Beta short-read assay was applied to DNA of cultured CD4+ T cells. TCRdb used MiXCR to reprocess the PCR reads, holding one entry per CDR3 protein. The table shows some 14,000 distinct CDR3 sequences, with 21% occurring only once. Trimming took off 1 base at V and 7 bases at J, with 11 bases between the two ends. Looked up from germline, CDR1 is MGHRA and CDR2 is YSYEKL. CDR3 length: 14 amino acids. Treatment indicated: approximately nine-day PBMC culture with coronavirus spike peptide pools or control peptides (ViraFEST assay).

The TCR sequence derives from a human donor who received a COVID-19 vaccine. The rearrangement links TRBV4-1 to TRBJ1-5; perhaps TRBD1 as D (6 bases). Sequences were derived from CD4+ T cells from blood, cultured in vitro, sampled before SARS-CoV-2 vaccination. CDR3 loop: CASSQGWGHQPQHF. CDR3 nucleotide sequence: TGCGCCAGCAGCCAAGGTTGGGGGCACCAGCCCCAGCATTTT.